This TCR beta chain was obtained from a study of blood T cell repertoires in COVID-19. Study background: COVID-19 samples from acute and convalescent phases originated in the United States, Italy and Spain. In each case, the material was cDNA or gDNA derived from T cells, B-cell-depleted T cells, or PBMCs.

This clone was counted once. Original data processing: Reference gene primer amplification gave estimated nucleated cell counts. Method: immunoSEQ multiplex PCR; TCRdb's copy keeps in-frame clones and lacks some. D and trimming come from the DNA, and the V and J calls and clone size come from that table. The table lists 300,000 or so clones, around 87% of them singletons. The CDR3 is 17 amino acids. Germline V gives CDR1 KGHDR, CDR2 SFDVKD. V was shortened by 1 base and J by 0 bases, with 12 bases between the two germline ends. The V and J genes are TRBV24-1 and TRBJ1-3; no definite D call. The receptor was isolated from a middle-aged woman who had recovered from COVID-19. The sequenced material came from peripheral blood. CDR3 region: CATSDFGRRSSGNTIYF. The DNA for the CDR3 is TGTGCCACCAGTGATTTTGGTCGGCGGAGCTCTGGAAACACCATATATTTT.